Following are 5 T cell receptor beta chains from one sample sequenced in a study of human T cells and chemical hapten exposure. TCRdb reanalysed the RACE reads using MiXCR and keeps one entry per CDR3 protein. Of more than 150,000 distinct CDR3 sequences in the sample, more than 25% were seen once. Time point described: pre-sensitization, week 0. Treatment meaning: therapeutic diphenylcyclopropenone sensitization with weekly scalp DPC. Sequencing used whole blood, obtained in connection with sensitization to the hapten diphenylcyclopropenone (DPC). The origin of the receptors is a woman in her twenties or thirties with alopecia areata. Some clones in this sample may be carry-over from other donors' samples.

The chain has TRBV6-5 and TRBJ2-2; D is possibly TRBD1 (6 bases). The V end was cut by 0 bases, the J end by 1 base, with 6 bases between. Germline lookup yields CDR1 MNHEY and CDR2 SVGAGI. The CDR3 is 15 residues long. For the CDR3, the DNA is TGTGCCAGCAGTTACTCGACAGGGAACACCGGGGAGCTGTTTTTT. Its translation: CASSYSTGNTGELFF.

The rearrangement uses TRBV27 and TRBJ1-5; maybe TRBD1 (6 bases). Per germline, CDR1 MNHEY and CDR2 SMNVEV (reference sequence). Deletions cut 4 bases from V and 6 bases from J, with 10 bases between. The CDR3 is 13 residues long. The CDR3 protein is CASSSLGGQPQHF. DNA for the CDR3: TGTGCCAGCAGTTCCTTAGGGGGTCAGCCCCAGCATTTT.

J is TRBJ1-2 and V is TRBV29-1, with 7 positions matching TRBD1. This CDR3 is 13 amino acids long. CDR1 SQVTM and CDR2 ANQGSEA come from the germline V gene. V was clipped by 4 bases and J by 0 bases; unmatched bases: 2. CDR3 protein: CSVAQGANYGYTF. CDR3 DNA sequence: TGCAGCGTTGCCCAGGGGGCTAACTATGGCTACACCTTC. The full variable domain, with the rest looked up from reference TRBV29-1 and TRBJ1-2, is SAVISQKPSRDICQRGTSLTIQCQVDSQVTMMFWYRQQPGQSLTLIATANQGSEATYESGFVIDKFPISRPNLTFSTLTVSNMSPEDSSIYLCSVAQGANYGYTFGSGTRLTVV.

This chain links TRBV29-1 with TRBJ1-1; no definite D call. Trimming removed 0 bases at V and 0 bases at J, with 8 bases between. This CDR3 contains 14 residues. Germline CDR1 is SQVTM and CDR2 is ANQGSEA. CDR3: CSVEDRHLNTEAFF. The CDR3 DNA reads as TGCAGCGTTGAAGATCGACACCTGAACACTGAAGCTTTCTTT.

CDR3 protein: CASSLEGTSGGMYTEAFF. DNA for the CDR3: TGTGCCAGCAGCTTGGAAGGAACGTCAGGGGGGATGTACACTGAAGCTTTCTTT. V and J are TRBV5-8 and TRBJ1-1, with 7 bases that match TRBD1. Germline CDR1 and CDR2: SGHTS and YDEGEE. CDR3 length: 18 residues. V shed 0 bases, J shed 3 bases, and the junction held 14 bases outside the gene matches.